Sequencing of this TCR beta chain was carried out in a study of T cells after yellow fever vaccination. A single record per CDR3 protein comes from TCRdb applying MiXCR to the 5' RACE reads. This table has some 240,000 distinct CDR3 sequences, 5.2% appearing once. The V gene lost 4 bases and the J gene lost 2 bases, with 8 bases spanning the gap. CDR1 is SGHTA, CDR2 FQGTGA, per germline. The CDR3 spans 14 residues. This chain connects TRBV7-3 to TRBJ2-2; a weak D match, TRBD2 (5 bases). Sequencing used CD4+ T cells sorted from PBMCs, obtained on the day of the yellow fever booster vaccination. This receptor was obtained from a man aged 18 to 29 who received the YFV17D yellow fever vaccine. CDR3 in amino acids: CASSSGLNTGELFF. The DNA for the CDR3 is TGTGCCAGCAGCTCCGGACTTAACACCGGGGAGCTGTTTTTT.